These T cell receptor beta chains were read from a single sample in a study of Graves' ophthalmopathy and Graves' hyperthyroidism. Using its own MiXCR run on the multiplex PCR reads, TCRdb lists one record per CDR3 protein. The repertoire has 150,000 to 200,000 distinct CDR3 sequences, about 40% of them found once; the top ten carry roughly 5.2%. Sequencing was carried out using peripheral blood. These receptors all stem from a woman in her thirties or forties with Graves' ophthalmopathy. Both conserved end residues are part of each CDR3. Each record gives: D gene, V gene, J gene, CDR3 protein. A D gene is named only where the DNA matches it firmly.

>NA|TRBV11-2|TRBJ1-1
CASSAGALNTEAFF
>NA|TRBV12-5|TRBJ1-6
CASGLVLNSPLHF
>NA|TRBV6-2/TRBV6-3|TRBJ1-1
CASSPSSVGEVFF
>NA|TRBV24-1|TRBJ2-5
CATSDAQGIRETQYF
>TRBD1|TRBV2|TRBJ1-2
CASSGPGQGFFYGYTF
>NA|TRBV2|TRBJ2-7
CASSHLVEGEQYF
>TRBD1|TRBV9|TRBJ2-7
CASSPHPHRGAYYEQYF
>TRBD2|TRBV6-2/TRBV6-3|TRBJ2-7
CASSYSTRVGLQRYEQYF
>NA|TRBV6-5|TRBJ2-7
CASSYSRARVGEQYF
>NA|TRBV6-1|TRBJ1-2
CATRRPGPYGYTF
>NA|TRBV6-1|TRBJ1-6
CASSGGGALSPLHF
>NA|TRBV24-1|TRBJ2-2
CATSRSVTGELFF
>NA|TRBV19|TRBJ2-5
CASSIAAFRETQYF
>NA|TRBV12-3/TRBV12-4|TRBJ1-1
CASSVGWQGRLADTEAFF
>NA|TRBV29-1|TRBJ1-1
CSVEDVGPEAFF
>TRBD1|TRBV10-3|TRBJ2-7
CAARGQGPYEQYF
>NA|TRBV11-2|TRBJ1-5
CASSPTTFRDLQPQHF
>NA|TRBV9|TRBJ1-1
CASSISSRYTEAFF
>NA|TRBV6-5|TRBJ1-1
CASSYGVGTEAFF
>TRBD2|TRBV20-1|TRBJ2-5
CSAGGARQETQYF
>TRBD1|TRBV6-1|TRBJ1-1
CASNDRVRNTEAFF
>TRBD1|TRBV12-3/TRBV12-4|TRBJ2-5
CASSLVQGLGQETQYF
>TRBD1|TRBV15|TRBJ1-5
CATSRQGTYNQPQHF
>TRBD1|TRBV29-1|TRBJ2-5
CSVVGQAILETQYF
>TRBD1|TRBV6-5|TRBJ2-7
CASSYTTGGYEQYF
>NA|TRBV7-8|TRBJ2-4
CASSSTRKGLAKNIQYF
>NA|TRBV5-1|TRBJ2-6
CASSLVGGFGYSGANVLTF
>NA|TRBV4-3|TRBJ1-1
CASSQEGVYTEAFF
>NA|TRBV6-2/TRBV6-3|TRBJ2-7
CATEGGVSYEQYF
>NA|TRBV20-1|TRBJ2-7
CSAATRGYEQYF
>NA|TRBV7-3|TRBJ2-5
CASSLSIQETQYF
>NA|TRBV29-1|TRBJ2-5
CSVDWDQETQYF
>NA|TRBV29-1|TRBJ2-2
CSVGVAGELFF
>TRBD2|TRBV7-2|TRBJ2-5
CASSALAGAYQETQYF
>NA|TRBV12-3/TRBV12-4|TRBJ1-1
CASSFGGATEAFF
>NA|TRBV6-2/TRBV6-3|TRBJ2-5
CASSYPPVETQYF
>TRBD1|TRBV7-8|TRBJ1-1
CASSFTGGTEAFF
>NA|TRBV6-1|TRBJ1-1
CASSGRTAGAEAFF
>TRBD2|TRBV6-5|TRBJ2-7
CASSPTSGSPYEQYF
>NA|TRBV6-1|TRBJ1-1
CASRVVTTTEAFF
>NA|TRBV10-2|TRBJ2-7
CASSETGLEQYF
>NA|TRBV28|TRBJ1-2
CATTEQGSDYGYTF
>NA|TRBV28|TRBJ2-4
CASSLGGPGFQNIQYF
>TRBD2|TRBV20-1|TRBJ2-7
CSARHSSGSSYEQYF
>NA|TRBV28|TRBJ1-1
CASTTGQRGNTEAFF
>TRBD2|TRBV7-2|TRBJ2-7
CASSLARLAGVYEQYF
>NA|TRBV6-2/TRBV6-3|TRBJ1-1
CASSTAGALNTEAFF
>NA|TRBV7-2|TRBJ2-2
CASSSQGLGTGELFF
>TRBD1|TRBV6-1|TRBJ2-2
CASSGGQENTGELFF
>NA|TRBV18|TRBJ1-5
CASRDSHSNQPQHF
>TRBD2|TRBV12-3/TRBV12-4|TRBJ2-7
CASILAGDMYF
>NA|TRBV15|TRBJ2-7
CATSRDHGAYEQYF
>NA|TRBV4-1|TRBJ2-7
CASSQEAGVHEQYF
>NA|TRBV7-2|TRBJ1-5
CASSSTARQPQHF